This passage covers 28 T cell receptor beta chains from one sample sequenced in a study of OX40 agonist ivuxolimab in advanced cancers. Produced via immunoSEQ multiplex PCR; TCRdb's table is partial and in-frame only. This sample yields about 71,000 clones, of which roughly nine tenths are seen a single time; roughly 15% belongs to the top ten. This material consisted of CD4+ or CD8+ T cells sorted from blood, taken in a trial of the OX40 agonist ivuxolimab. The receptor source for this set is an adult with an advanced solid tumor such as melanoma, head and neck, liver or kidney cancer.

CDR3 loop: CASSPSRDLTYNEQFF. The CDR3 DNA reads as TGTGCCAGCAGCCCGAGCCGGGACTTGACCTACAATGAGCAGTTCTTC. V gene TRBV11-2 combines with J gene TRBJ2-1; D might be TRBD2 (6 bases). V was trimmed by 5 bases and J by 2 bases, leaving 16 bases between them. The germline CDR1 and CDR2 sequences are SGHAT and FQNNGV. This CDR3 spans 16 amino acids.

This chain joins TRBV9 and TRBJ2-5; 10 positions agree with TRBD1. The CDR3 length is 15 residues. V was pared by 4 bases and J by 5 bases, with 8 bases of the junction left unmatched. CDR1 and CDR2 from the germline V gene are SGDLS and YYNGEE. The CDR3 here is CASSYPTGGAETQYF. CDR3 sequence (DNA): TGTGCCAGCAGCTACCCGACAGGGGGCGCGGAGACCCAGTACTTC.

This chain links TRBV19 with TRBJ2-7; D might be TRBD1 or TRBD2, each matching 5 bases. This CDR3 has 14 residues. Trimming removed 7 bases at V and 3 bases at J, with 16 bases between. The V gene's germline CDR1 is LNHDA and CDR2 SQIVND (reference sequence). CDR3 residues: CASNPGTAVYEQYF. CDR3 DNA: TGTGCCAGTAACCCCGGGACCGCCGTCTACGAGCAGTACTTC.

V usage is TRBV5-4 and J usage is TRBJ2-7, with D unresolved. This CDR3 region has 14 residues. The germline gives CDR1 SGHNT, CDR2 YYREEE (reference sequence). V was clipped by 0 bases and J by 5 bases, with 12 bases between them. Here the CDR3 reads CASSLESTWDEQYF. The DNA of the CDR3 is TGTGCCAGCAGCTTGGAGAGTACCTGGGACGAGCAGTACTTC.

The chain has TRBV5-6 and TRBJ2-1; D call uncertain. With 4 bases removed from V and 5 bases from J, the gap between germline ends came to 4 bases. CDR1 is SGHDT and CDR2 is YYEEEE in the germline V gene. This CDR3 has 11 residues. CDR3 sequence (DNA): TGTGCCAGCAGCGCGGACAATGAGCAGTTCTTC. Its protein product is CASSADNEQFF.

The V gene is TRBV15, the J gene TRBJ1-5; possible D gene TRBD1, 6 bases. The CDR3 extends over 13 amino acids. With 5 bases removed from V and 5 bases from J, the gap between germline ends came to 10 bases. CDR1 and CDR2 from the germline V gene are LNHNV and YYDKDF (reference sequence). CDR3 sequence reads: CATSWGADQPQHF. The DNA for the CDR3 is TGTGCCACCAGCTGGGGGGCGGATCAGCCCCAGCATTTT.

This sequence joins TRBV28 and TRBJ2-7; 8 nucleotides match TRBD2. Per germline, CDR1 MDHEN and CDR2 SYDVKM. V shed 4 bases and J 3 bases; nucleotides not matched to a gene: 8. CDR3 length: 15 residues. The CDR3 sequence is CASSSKPGLVYEQYF. The DNA for the CDR3 is TGTGCCAGCAGTTCAAAACCGGGACTAGTCTACGAGCAGTACTTC.

V and J are TRBV6-1 and TRBJ2-7, with 8 positions matching TRBD2. Trimming took 8 bases from V and 5 from J; bases not matched to a gene: 11. Germline V gene data show CDR1 as MNHNS and CDR2 as SASEGT. CDR3 length equals 14 residues. The CDR3 DNA reads TGTGCCAGCTTCGTGGCGGGAGGCGGGGACGAGCAGTACTTC. Amino acids: CASFVAGGGDEQYF.

The chain couples TRBV6-1 to TRBJ1-1; D remains ambiguous. The V and J ends lost 6 bases and 5 bases respectively, with 10 bases between them. CDR1 is MNHNS, CDR2 SASEGT, per germline. This CDR3 has 12 residues. The CDR3 sequence is CASRDFQTEAFF. Written as DNA, the CDR3 is TGTGCCAGCAGGGATTTCCAGACTGAAGCTTTCTTT.

This rearrangement joins TRBV28 to TRBJ2-7; D is undetermined. V gave up 5 bases and J gave up 2 bases, with 13 bases separating them. The CDR3 has 14 amino acids. Germline values: CDR1 MDHEN, CDR2 SYDVKM. The CDR3 protein is CASSLRGATYEQYF. The CDR3 nucleotides are TGTGCCAGCAGTCTCCGTGGTGCCACCTACGAGCAGTACTTC.

The CDR3 region has the DNA TGTGCCAGCAGCGTAGAGGGACTAGGTTTCAATGAGCAGTTCTTC. It codes for CASSVEGLGFNEQFF. The chain couples TRBV9 to TRBJ2-1, with 8 bases identical to TRBD2. The CDR3 runs to 15 residues. Germline V CDR1 and CDR2: SGDLS, YYNGEE. Trimming cost V 0 bases and J 6 bases; bases outside gene matches: 5.

The gene calls are TRBV27 and TRBJ2-7; 9 positions match TRBD1. CDR1 MNHEY and CDR2 SMNVEV come from the germline V gene (reference sequence). The CDR3 covers 16 residues. The junction had 13 bases not matched to a gene; V was cut back by 5 bases and J by 5 bases. The CDR3 bases are TGTGCCAGCAGTAGAGGGAGGGACAGGGCTACGGACGAGCAGTACTTC. This codes for CASSRGRDRATDEQYF.

This clone has only one observation. This chain uses TRBV4-1 with TRBJ2-3; TRBD2 agrees at 8 bases. Germline V gene data show CDR1 as MGHRA and CDR2 as YSYEKL. Losses at the gene ends were 0 bases for V and 3 bases for J; bases not matched to a gene: 14. The CDR3 sequence is 19 residues long. This chain's CDR3 is CASSQDGAGEGERTDTQYF. For the CDR3, the DNA is TGCGCCAGCAGCCAAGACGGAGCGGGAGAGGGAGAGAGGACAGATACGCAGTATTTT.

This clone has a single count. CDR3 amino acids: CASSLVGATYEQYF. The CDR3, as DNA: TGTGCCAGCAGCTTAGTGGGGGCTACCTACGAGCAGTACTTC. This rearrangement joins TRBV7-3 to TRBJ2-7; possibly TRBD1 for D (6 bases). Germline-derived CDR1 and CDR2 are SGHTA and FQGTGA. The CDR3 runs 14 residues. Trimming took off 2 bases at V and 2 bases at J, with 10 bases between the two ends.

CDR3 nucleotides: TGTGCCTGGAGTGGGGGGGCAGGGTGGAATGAGCAGTTCTTC. It yields the protein CAWSGGAGWNEQFF. The J gene is TRBJ2-1, the V gene TRBV30; D tentatively fits TRBD1 or TRBD2 (6 bases each). Germline CDR1 reads GTSNPN; CDR2 reads SVGIG (reference sequence). The CDR3 contains 14 residues. Trimming stripped 1 base from V and 7 bases from J, with 14 bases between.

The gene calls are TRBV2 and TRBJ2-1, with 11 nucleotides matching TRBD2. This CDR3 has 18 residues. CDR1 and CDR2 (germline): SNHLY, FYNNEI. With V trimmed by 5 bases and J by 7 bases, 16 bases remained unmatched. The CDR3 region has the DNA TGTGCCAGCAGTCGACCCGGGTCCGGGACTAGCGGTCCAAATGAGCAGTTCTTC. Amino acids: CASSRPGSGTSGPNEQFF.

CDR3 coding DNA: TGTGCCAGCAGCTCGACAGGATATACTAAGGGGGCGATCACAGATACGCAGTATTTT. Residues: CASSSTGYTKGAITDTQYF. The chain employs TRBV11-3 and TRBJ2-3; 7 nucleotides agree with TRBD1. This CDR3 has 19 residues. The J segment lost 2 bases and the V segment lost 4 bases, leaving 18 bases of the junction unmatched. Germline CDR1 reads SGHNT; CDR2 reads YENEEA.

The chain employs TRBV28 and TRBJ2-3; TRBD2 agrees at 13 bases. With V trimmed by 5 bases and J by 5 bases, 4 bases remained unmatched. This CDR3 has 15 amino acids. CDR1 is MDHEN, CDR2 SYDVKM, per germline. The CDR3 is CASSGTSGTGDTQYF. As DNA, the CDR3 is TGTGCCAGCAGTGGGACTAGCGGGACGGGAGATACGCAGTATTTT. Using reference TRBV28 and TRBJ2-3 for the parts outside the CDR3, the full variable domain is DVKVTQSSRYLVKRTGEKVFLECVQDMDHENMFWYRQDPGLGLRLIYFSYDVKMKEKGDIPEGYSVSREKKERFSLILESASTNQTSMYLCASSGTSGTGDTQYFGPGTRLTVL.

The V gene is TRBV13, the J gene TRBJ2-7; TRBD2 matches at 11 bases. Germline assignment: CDR1 PRHDT and CDR2 FYEKMQ (reference sequence). V shed 4 bases, J shed 2 bases, and the junction held 10 bases outside the gene matches. The CDR3 has 17 residues. In nucleotides, the CDR3 is TGTGCCAGCAGCTCTGGACTAGCGGGTGGTCCGACCTACGAGCAGTACTTC. It codes for CASSSGLAGGPTYEQYF.

V usage is TRBV5-5 and J usage is TRBJ1-5, with unresolved D. Germline V gene data show CDR1 as SGHKS and CDR2 as YYEKEE (reference sequence). V was clipped by 1 base and J by 0 bases, with 11 bases between them. CDR3 length: 16 residues. In DNA, the CDR3 is TGTGCCAGCAGCTTGTCAGGTTTGGGTAGCAATCAGCCCCAGCATTTT. As protein: CASSLSGLGSNQPQHF.

V and J are TRBV7-3 and TRBJ2-1; maybe TRBD1 (6 bases). The V end lost 6 bases, the J end lost 3 bases, and 15 bases lay between the germline ends. The CDR3 covers 15 residues. CDR1 and CDR2 (germline): SGHTA, FQGTGA. The CDR3 loop reads CASSSTGTSYNEQFF. CDR3 bases: TGTGCCAGCAGTTCTACAGGGACGAGCTACAATGAGCAGTTCTTC.

J is TRBJ1-1 and V is TRBV9; TRBD1 aligns across 9 bases. The CDR3 has 15 amino acids. Germline CDR1 SGDLS, CDR2 YYNGEE. V was clipped by 4 bases and J by 4 bases; unmatched bases: 8. The DNA for the CDR3 is TGTGCCAGCAGCCCTATGGGACAGGGAAGCACTGAAGCTTTCTTT. This gives the protein CASSPMGQGSTEAFF. Drawing the rest from reference TRBV9 and TRBJ1-1, the complete variable domain is DSGVTQTPKHLITATGQRVTLRCSPRSGDLSVYWYQQSLDQGLQFLIQYYNGEERAKGNILERFSAQQFPDLHSELNLSSLELGDSALYFCASSPMGQGSTEAFFGQGTRLTVV.

This clone was seen more than once but under ten times. The gene calls are TRBV19 and TRBJ2-7, with D perhaps TRBD2 (7 bases). The V gene lost 7 bases and the J gene lost 3 bases, with 10 bases spanning the gap. This CDR3 is 12 amino acids long. The germline gives CDR1 LNHDA, CDR2 SQIVND (reference sequence). CDR3 DNA sequence: TGTGCCAGTAAGGGGGGGTACTACGAGCAGTACTTC. It codes for CASKGGYYEQYF.

The CDR3 loop is CASSPSGDGTDTQYF. CDR3 sequence (DNA): TGTGCCAGCAGCCCTTCTGGGGATGGCACAGATACGCAGTATTTT. The chain uses TRBV9 and TRBJ2-3; D is unclear. Germline assignment: CDR1 SGDLS and CDR2 YYNGEE. There are 15 residues in the CDR3. V was cut by 4 bases and J by 1 base, with 13 bases left in between.

The gene calls are TRBV13 and TRBJ1-3, with D unresolved. The CDR3 runs to 12 residues. V gave up 3 bases and J gave up 4 bases, with 4 bases separating them. The germline V gene has CDR1 PRHDT and CDR2 FYEKMQ (reference sequence). In DNA form, the CDR3 reads TGTGCCAGCAGCTTGGAGGGAAACACCATATATTTT. This sequence encodes CASSLEGNTIYF.

V and J are TRBV7-6 and TRBJ2-6; no reliable D call. The CDR3 loop spans 17 amino acids. The V end lost 5 bases, the J end lost 0 bases, and 14 bases lay between the germline ends. Germline V lookup: CDR1 SGHVS, CDR2 FNYEAQ. CDR3 sequence reads: CASSADGWISGANVLTF. DNA for the CDR3: TGTGCCAGCAGCGCTGATGGGTGGATCTCTGGGGCCAACGTCCTGACTTTC.

The V gene is TRBV28, the J gene TRBJ2-7; 12 bases are shared with TRBD1. The CDR3 contains 16 residues. Per germline, CDR1 MDHEN and CDR2 SYDVKM. Trimming took 5 bases from V and 6 from J; bases not matched to a gene: 11. The CDR3 reads CASSLNPGQGAREQYF. The CDR3 DNA follows: TGTGCCAGCAGTCTGAATCCGGGACAGGGGGCCCGCGAGCAGTACTTC.

This clone has only a few counts. The chain links TRBV11-2 to TRBJ1-1, with TRBD1 matching over 7 bases. This CDR3 region has 15 residues. CDR1 SGHAT and CDR2 FQNNGV come from the germline V gene. V trimming: 3 bases; J trimming: 6 bases; junction bases outside the gene matches: 10. The CDR3, as DNA: TGTGCCAGCAGCTTGCAGGGGGGTAACTACGCTGAAGCTTTCTTT. Encoded protein: CASSLQGGNYAEAFF.